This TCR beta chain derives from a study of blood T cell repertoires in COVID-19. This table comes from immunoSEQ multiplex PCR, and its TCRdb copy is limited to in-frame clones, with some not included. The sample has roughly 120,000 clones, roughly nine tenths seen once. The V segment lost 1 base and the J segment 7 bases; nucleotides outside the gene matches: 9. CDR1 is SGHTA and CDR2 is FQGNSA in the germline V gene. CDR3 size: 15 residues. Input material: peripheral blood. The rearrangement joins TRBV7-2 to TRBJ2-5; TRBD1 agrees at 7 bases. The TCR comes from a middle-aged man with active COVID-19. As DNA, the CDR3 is TGTGCCAGCAGCTTAGTGGGACAGATGCCCGGGACCCAGTACTTC. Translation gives CASSLVGQMPGTQYF. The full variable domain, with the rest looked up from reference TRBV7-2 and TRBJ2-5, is GAGVSQSPSNKVTEKGKDVELRCDPISGHTALYWYRQSLGQGLEFLIYFQGNSAPDKSGLPSDRFSAERTGGSVSTLTIQRTQQEDSAVYLCASSLVGQMPGTQYFGPGTRLLVL.